This TCR beta chain was profiled in a study of regulatory T cells in long-lasting Graves disease. About the study: Positivity for TSH receptor antibodies plus over 5 years of antithyroid drugs meant persistent Graves' disease. Study conclusions and caveats: Repertoires from persistent disease leaned toward TRBV28, TRBJ1-2 and TRBJ2-5. Whereas 950 to 1,000 public clonotypes were shared by new patients, persistent patients shared more, at approximately 2,700.

Time point here: persistent/refractory GD, antithyroid drugs over 5 years with positive TRAb. The TCR library was made from RNA extracted from PBMCs. V was clipped by 6 bases and J by 6 bases; unmatched bases: 9. The CDR3 consists of 15 residues. For TCR beta, libraries came from iRepertoire HTBI primers and Arm-PCR of CDR3 regions. Per the original methods: Detected in the samples were some 68 TRBV and 14 TRBJ segments. TCRdb itself ran the multiplex PCR reads through MiXCR, one entry per CDR3 protein. TCRdb, not the original authors, processed these V and J calls. The sample carries 500,000 to 700,000 distinct CDR3 sequences, around 30% recorded once. This clonotype was seen more than once but under ten times. Antigen unknown.

Source: peripheral blood mononuclear cells (PBMCs), taken when the disease was refractory, from a patient treated with antithyroid drugs. This TCR derives from a female donor with Graves disease. This sequence joins TRBV12-3 or TRBV12-4 and TRBJ2-2; 8 bases are shared with TRBD1. The CDR3: CASRFPQGASGELFF. CDR3 nucleotides: TGTGCCAGCAGATTTCCCCAGGGGGCGTCCGGGGAGCTGTTTTTT.